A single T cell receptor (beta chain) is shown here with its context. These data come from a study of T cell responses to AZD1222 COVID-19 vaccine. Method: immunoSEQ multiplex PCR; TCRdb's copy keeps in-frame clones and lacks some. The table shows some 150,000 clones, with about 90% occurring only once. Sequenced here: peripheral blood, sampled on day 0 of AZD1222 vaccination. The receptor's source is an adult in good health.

The CDR3 coding sequence is TGTGCCAGCAGCGGGGGACTAGTCAATGAGCAGTTCTTC. It yields the protein CASSGGLVNEQFF. This chain joins TRBV5-8 and TRBJ2-1; 8 bases match TRBD2. In germline, CDR1 is SGHTS, CDR2 YDEGEE. After removal of 4 bases from V and 6 bases from J, the junction contained 3 bases not matched to a gene. CDR3 length: 13 residues.